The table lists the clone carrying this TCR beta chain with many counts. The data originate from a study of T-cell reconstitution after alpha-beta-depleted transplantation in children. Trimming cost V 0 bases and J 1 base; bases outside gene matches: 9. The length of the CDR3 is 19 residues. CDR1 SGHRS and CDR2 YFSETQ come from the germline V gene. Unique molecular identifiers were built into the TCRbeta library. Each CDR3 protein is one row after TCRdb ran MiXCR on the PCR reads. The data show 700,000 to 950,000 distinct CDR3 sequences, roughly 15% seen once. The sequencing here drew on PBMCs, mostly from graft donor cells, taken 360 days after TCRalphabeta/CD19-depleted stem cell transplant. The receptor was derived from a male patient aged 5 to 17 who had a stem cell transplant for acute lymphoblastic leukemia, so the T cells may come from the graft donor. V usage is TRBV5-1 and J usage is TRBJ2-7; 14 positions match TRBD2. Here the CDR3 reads CASSLAGTSGSRSSYEQYF. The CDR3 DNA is TGCGCCAGCAGCTTGGCCGGGACTAGCGGGAGTCGTAGTTCCTACGAGCAGTACTTC.